The TCR beta chain described here comes from a study of neurological immune-mediated disorders. 5'RACE with 10-nucleotide random UMIs generated the cDNA. In every sequencing run, more than 180 million TCR-beta sequences were generated from 15-18 subjects. TCRdb used MiXCR to reprocess the 5' RACE reads, holding one entry per CDR3 protein. The sample contains around 56,000 distinct CDR3 sequences, under 30% of which appear only once. As to time point: technical triplicate 2. Germline V gene lookup returns CDR1 SGHVS and CDR2 FNYEAQ. The CDR3 covers 16 residues. V lost 8 bases, J lost 0 bases, and 17 bases lay in between.

Sequences were obtained from PBMCs. The sequence came from a man aged 55 to 70 with HTLV-1-associated myelopathy (HAM/TSP). J is TRBJ1-3 and V is TRBV7-6; D is unclear. The CDR3 bases are TGTGCCAGCCGTCGTTTTAACCGCGACTCTGGAAACACCATATATTTT. The encoded protein is CASRRFNRDSGNTIYF.